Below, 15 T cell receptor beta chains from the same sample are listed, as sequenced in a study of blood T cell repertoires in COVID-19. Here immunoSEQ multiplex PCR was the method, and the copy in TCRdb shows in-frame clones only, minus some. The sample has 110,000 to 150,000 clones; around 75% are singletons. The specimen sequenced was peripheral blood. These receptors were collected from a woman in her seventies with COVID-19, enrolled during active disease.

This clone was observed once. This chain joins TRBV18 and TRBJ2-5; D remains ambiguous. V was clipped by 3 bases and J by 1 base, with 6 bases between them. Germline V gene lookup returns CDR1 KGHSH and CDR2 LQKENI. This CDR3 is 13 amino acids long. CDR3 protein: CASSPVAQETQYF. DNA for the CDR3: TGTGCCAGCTCACCGGTGGCCCAAGAGACCCAGTACTTC.

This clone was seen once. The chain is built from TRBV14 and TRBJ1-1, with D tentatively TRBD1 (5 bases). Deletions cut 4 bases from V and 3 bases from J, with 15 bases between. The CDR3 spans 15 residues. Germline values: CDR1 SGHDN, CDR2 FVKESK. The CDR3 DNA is TGTGCCAGCAGCCGCATGAAGGGGTGGGACACTGAAGCTTTCTTT. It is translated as CASSRMKGWDTEAFF. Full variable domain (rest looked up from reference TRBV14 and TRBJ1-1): EAGVTQFPSHSVIEKGQTVTLRCDPISGHDNLYWYRRVMGKEIKFLLHFVKESKQDESGMPNNRFLAERTGGTYSTLKVQPAELEDSGVYFCASSRMKGWDTEAFFGQGTRLTVV.

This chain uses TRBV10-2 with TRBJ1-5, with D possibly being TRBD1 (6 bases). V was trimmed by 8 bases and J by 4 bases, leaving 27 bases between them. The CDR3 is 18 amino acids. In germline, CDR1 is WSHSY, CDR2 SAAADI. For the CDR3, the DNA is TGCGCCAGCTGTGGGGGGGGCGCGGGACGGGGAATGAATCAGCCCCAGCATTTT. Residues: CASCGGGAGRGMNQPQHF.

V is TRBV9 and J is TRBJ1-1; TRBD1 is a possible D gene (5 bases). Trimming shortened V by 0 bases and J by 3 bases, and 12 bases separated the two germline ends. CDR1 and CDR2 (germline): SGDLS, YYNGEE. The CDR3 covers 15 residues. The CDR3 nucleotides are TGTGCCAGCAGCGTAGGTGGGGCGGCGGACACTGAAGCTTTCTTT. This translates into CASSVGGAADTEAFF.

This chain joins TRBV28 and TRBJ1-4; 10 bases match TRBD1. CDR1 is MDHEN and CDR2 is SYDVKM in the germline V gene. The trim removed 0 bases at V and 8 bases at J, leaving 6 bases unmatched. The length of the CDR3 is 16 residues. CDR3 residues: CASSLWGQGLGEKLFF. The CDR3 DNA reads TGTGCCAGCAGTTTATGGGGACAGGGGTTAGGCGAAAAACTGTTTTTT.

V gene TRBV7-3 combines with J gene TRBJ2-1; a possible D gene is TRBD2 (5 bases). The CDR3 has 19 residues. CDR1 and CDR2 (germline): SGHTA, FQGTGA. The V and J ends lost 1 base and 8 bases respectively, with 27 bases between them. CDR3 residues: CASSLSPKATSVIPHEQFF. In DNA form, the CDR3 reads TGTGCCAGCAGCTTAAGCCCCAAGGCCACTAGTGTGATACCCCATGAGCAGTTCTTC.

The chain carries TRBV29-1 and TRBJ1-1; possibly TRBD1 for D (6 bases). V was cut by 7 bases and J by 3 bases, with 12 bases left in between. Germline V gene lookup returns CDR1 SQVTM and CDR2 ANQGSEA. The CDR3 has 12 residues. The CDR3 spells CSGEQGDTEAFF. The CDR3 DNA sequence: TGCAGCGGGGAACAGGGTGACACTGAAGCTTTCTTT.

The CDR3 nucleotides are TGCGCCAGCAGCCAAGAAGCCGGTAATTTGGGGGCCAACGTCCTGACTTTC. It encodes CASSQEAGNLGANVLTF. The V and J genes are TRBV4-1 and TRBJ2-6, with D uncertain. This CDR3 region has 17 residues. Looked up from germline, CDR1 is MGHRA and CDR2 is YSYEKL. V was cut by 0 bases and J by 4 bases, with 13 bases left in between.

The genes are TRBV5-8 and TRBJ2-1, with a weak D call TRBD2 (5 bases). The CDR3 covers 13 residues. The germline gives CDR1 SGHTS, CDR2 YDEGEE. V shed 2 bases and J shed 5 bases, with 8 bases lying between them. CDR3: CASSFLANNEQFF. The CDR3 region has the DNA TGTGCCAGCAGCTTCCTAGCCAACAATGAGCAGTTCTTC. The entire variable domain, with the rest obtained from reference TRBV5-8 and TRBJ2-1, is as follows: EAGVTQSPTHLIKTRGQQATLRCSPISGHTSVYWYQQALGLGLQFLLWYDEGEERNRGNFPPRFSGRQFPNYSSELNVNALELEDSALYLCASSFLANNEQFFGPGTRLTVL.

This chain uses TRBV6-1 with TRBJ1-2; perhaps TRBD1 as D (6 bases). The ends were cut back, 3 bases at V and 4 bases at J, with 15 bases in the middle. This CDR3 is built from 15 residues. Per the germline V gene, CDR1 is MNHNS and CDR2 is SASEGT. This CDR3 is CASSEDQGFGYGYTF. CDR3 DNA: TGTGCCAGCAGTGAGGACCAGGGGTTCGGCTATGGCTACACCTTC.

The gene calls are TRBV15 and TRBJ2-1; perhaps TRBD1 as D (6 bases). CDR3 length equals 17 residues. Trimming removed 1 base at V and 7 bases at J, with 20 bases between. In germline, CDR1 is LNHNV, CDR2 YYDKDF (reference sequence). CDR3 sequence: CATSRGGQTSKPNEQFF. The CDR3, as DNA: TGTGCCACCAGCAGAGGGGGGCAGACGAGTAAACCAAATGAGCAGTTCTTC.

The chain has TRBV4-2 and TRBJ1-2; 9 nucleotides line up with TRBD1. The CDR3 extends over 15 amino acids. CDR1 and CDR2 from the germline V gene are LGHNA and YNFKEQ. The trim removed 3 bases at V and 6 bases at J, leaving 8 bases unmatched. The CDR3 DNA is TGTGCCAGCAGCCAGGAGTTTGGACAGGGGCATGGCTACACCTTC. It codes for CASSQEFGQGHGYTF.

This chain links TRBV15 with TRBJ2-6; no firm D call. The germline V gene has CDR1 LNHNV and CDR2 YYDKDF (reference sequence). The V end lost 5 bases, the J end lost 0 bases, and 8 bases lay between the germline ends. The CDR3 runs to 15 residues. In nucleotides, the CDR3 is TGTGCCACCAGCGTCCCCGGCTCTGGGGCCAACGTCCTGACTTTC. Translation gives CATSVPGSGANVLTF.

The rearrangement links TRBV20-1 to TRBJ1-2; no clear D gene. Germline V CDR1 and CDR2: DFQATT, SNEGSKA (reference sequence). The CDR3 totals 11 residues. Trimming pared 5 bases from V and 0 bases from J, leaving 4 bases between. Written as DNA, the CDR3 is TGCAGTGCTCACTCTAACTATGGCTACACCTTC. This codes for CSAHSNYGYTF.

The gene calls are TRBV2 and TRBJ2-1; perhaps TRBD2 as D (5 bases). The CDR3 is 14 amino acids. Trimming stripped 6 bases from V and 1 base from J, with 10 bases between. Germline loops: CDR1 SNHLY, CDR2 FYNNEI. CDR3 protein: CASRRVGSYNEQFF. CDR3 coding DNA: TGTGCCAGCAGGAGGGTTGGTTCCTACAATGAGCAGTTCTTC.